A selection of T cell receptor beta chains follows, all from one sample in a study of shared clonotypes between healthy human individuals. The method was immunoSEQ multiplex PCR; TCRdb's version includes in-frame clones alone and lacks a portion of them. The table has more than 2,000,000 clones, more than 90% seen once. The sample was naive CD4+ T cells sorted from blood. The source is a man younger than 35 in good health. Both conserved end residues are part of each CDR3. D genes are given only for firm matches. For some rows the clone size is stated as once, few or many, or as a class when expanded; others skip it.

clone size	V gene	D gene	J gene	CDR3 DNA	CDR3 protein
-	TRBV9	TRBD1	TRBJ2-1	TGTGCCAGCAGCGTAGCTGACCCCTCCGGGACAGCGTTCTACAATGAGCAGTTCTTC	CASSVADPSGTAFYNEQFF
-	TRBV6-5	-	TRBJ1-1	TGTGCCAGCAGTCGTCCGGGGGGGAGAAACACTGAAGCTTTCTTT	CASSRPGGRNTEAFF
-	TRBV29-1	-	TRBJ2-2	TGCAGCGTTGACAGCAACACCGGGGAGCTGTTTTTT	CSVDSNTGELFF
once	TRBV5-1	TRBD2	TRBJ2-3	TGCGCCAGCAGCCATTCCGGGACTAGCGGCTTCACAGATACGCAGTATTTT	CASSHSGTSGFTDTQYF
-	TRBV7-6	-	TRBJ2-1	TGTGCCAGCAGCTTAGTCCCGCAGGGCGGATTGAATGAGCAGTTCTTC	CASSLVPQGGLNEQFF
-	TRBV5-1	-	TRBJ2-1	TGCGCCAGCAGCTTGGCCGTAGGGATAGGGGTTAATGAGCAGTTCTTC	CASSLAVGIGVNEQFF
-	TRBV7-9	-	TRBJ1-4	TGTGCCAGCAGCTTCGGTGGGCACGCAGAAAAACTGTTTTTT	CASSFGGHAEKLFF
-	TRBV7-2	TRBD2	TRBJ2-3	TGTGCCAGCAGCGCTAGCGGGACTAGCACAGATACGCAGTATTTT	CASSASGTSTDTQYF
-	TRBV2	TRBD2	TRBJ2-7	TGTGCCAGCAGTGTACTAGCGGGAGTAACGGAGCAGTACTTC	CASSVLAGVTEQYF
-	TRBV18	-	TRBJ2-2	TGTGCCAGCTCCCCGGCAGGGCCTGGCGGGGAGCTGTTTTTT	CASSPAGPGGELFF
-	TRBV6-1	TRBD1	TRBJ2-3	TGTGCCAGCAGTGGATCGACAGGGGCCACAGATACGCAGTATTTT	CASSGSTGATDTQYF
-	TRBV18	-	TRBJ1-1	TGTGCCAGCTCACCAAATCAAGGTACTGAAGCTTTCTTT	CASSPNQGTEAFF
-	TRBV9	-	TRBJ2-1	TGTGCCAGCAGCGTAGCTACCGGGGGTGAGCAGTTCTTC	CASSVATGGEQFF
once	TRBV9	TRBD2	TRBJ2-6	TGTGCCAGCAGCGCGAGCGGGACCCTGGCTGGGGCCAACGTCCTGACTTTC	CASSASGTLAGANVLTF
-	TRBV19	TRBD1	TRBJ1-4	TGTGCCAGTAGTAACTCGGGGACAGGAGGCGAAAAACTGTTTTTT	CASSNSGTGGEKLFF
-	TRBV2	TRBD1	TRBJ2-1	TGTGCCAGCAAGACAGGGGCGGGCTACAATGAGCAGTTCTTC	CASKTGAGYNEQFF
-	TRBV29-1	-	TRBJ2-5	TGCAGCGTTGAGGTTACTGTGGAGACCCAGTACTTC	CSVEVTVETQYF
-	TRBV6-5	-	TRBJ1-2	TGTGCCAGCAGTTACCTCAGGGACTATGGCTACACCTTC	CASSYLRDYGYTF